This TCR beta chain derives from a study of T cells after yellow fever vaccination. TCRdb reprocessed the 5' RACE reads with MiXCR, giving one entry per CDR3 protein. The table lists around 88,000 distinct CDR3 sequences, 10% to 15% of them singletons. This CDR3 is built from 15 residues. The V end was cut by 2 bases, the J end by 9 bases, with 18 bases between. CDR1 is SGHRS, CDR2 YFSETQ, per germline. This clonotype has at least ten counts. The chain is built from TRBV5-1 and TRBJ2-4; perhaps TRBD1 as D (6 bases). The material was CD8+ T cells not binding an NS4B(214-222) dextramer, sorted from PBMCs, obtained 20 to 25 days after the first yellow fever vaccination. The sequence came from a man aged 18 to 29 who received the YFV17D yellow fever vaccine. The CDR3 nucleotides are TGCGCCAGCAGCTTCGATTGGCAGGGGAGAAGCATTCAGTACTTC. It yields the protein CASSFDWQGRSIQYF.